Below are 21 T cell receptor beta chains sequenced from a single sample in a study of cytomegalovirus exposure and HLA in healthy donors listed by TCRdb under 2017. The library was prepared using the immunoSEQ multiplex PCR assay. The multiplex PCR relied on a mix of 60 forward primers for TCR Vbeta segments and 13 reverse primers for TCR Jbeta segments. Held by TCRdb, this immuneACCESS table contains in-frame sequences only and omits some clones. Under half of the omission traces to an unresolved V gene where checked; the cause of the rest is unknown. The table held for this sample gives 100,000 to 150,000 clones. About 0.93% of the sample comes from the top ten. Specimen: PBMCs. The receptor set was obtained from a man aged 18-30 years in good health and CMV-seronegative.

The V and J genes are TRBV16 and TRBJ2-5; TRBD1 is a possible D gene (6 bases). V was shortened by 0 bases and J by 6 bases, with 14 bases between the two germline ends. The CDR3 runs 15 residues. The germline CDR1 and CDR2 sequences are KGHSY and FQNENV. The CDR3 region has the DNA TGTGCCAGCAGCCAATCCGGCGGCAGGGGAAAGACCCAGTACTTC. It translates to CASSQSGGRGKTQYF.

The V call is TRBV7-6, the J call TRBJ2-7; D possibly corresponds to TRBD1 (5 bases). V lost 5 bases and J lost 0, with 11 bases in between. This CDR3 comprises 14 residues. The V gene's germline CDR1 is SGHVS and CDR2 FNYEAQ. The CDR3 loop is CASSLQENSYEQYF. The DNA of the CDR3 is TGTGCCAGCAGCCTACAGGAAAACTCCTACGAGCAGTACTTC.

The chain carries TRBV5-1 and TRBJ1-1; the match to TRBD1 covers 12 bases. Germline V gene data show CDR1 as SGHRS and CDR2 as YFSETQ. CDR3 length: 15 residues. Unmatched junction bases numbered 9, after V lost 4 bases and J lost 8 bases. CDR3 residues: CASSPEGQGAREAFF. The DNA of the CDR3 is TGCGCCAGCAGCCCGGAGGGACAGGGGGCGCGGGAAGCTTTCTTT.

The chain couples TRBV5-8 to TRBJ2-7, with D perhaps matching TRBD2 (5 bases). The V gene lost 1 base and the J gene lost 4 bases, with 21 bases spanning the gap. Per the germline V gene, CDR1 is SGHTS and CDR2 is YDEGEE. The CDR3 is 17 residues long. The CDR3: CASSLILWGREKYEQYF. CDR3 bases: TGTGCCAGCAGCTTGATTCTTTGGGGAAGGGAGAAATACGAGCAGTACTTC.

CDR3 nucleotides: TGTGCCAGCAGCTCCTCCCGACGGGTTGGGACTGAAGCTTTCTTT. As protein: CASSSSRRVGTEAFF. The rearrangement uses TRBV28 and TRBJ1-1; D is ambiguous. Trimming removed 6 bases from V and 5 bases from J, with 19 bases in between. In germline, CDR1 is MDHEN, CDR2 SYDVKM. This CDR3 region has 15 residues. Together with reference TRBV28 and TRBJ1-1, the CDR3 gives the full variable domain: DVKVTQSSRYLVKRTGEKVFLECVQDMDHENMFWYRQDPGLGLRLIYFSYDVKMKEKGDIPEGYSVSREKKERFSLILESASTNQTSMYLCASSSSRRVGTEAFFGQGTRLTVV.

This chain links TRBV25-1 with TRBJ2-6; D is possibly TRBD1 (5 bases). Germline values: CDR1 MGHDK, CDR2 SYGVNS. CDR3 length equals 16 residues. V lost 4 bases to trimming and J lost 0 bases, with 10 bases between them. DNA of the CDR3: TGTGCCAGCAGTGCTACCAGGGCCTCTGGGGCCAACGTCCTGACTTTC. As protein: CASSATRASGANVLTF.

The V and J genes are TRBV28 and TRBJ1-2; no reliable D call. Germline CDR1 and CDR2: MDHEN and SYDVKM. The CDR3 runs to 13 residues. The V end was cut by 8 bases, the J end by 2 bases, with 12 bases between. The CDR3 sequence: CASGNRVNYGYTF. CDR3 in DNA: TGTGCCAGCGGCAATCGGGTCAACTATGGCTACACCTTC.

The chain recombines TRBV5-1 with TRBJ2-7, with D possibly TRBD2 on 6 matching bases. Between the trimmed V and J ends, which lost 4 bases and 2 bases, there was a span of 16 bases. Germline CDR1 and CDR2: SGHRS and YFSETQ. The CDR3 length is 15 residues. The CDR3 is CASSTTPGLAYEQYF. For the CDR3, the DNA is TGCGCCAGCAGCACCACCCCGGGACTTGCCTACGAGCAGTACTTC.

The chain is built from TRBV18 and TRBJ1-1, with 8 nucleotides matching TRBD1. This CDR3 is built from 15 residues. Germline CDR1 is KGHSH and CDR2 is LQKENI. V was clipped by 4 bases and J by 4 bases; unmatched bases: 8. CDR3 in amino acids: CASSRTGTGITEAFF. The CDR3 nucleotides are TGTGCCAGCTCACGTACCGGGACAGGCATCACTGAAGCTTTCTTT. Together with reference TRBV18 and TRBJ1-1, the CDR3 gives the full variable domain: NAGVMQNPRHLVRRRGQEARLRCSPMKGHSHVYWYRQLPEEGLKFMVYLQKENIIDESGMPKERFSAEFPKEGPSILRIQQVVRGDSAAYFCASSRTGTGITEAFFGQGTRLTVV.

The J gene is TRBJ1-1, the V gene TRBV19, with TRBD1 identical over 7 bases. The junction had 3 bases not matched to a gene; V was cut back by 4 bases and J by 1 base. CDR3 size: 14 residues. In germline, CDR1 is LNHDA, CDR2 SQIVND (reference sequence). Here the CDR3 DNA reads TGTGCCAGTAGTACCGACAGGGAGAACACTGAAGCTTTCTTT. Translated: CASSTDRENTEAFF.

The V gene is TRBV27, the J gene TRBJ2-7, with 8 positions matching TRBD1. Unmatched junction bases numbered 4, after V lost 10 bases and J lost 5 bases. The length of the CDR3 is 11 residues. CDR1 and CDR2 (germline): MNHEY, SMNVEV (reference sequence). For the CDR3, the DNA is TGTGCCACCGGGACAGGTCACGAGCAGTACTTC. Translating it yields CATGTGHEQYF.

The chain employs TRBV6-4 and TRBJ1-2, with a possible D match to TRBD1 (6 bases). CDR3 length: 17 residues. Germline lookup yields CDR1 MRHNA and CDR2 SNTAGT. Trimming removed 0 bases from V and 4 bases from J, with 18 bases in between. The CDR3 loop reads CASSDSGSGGASYGYTF. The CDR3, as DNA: TGTGCCAGCAGTGACTCCGGTTCGGGGGGGGCCAGCTATGGCTACACCTTC.

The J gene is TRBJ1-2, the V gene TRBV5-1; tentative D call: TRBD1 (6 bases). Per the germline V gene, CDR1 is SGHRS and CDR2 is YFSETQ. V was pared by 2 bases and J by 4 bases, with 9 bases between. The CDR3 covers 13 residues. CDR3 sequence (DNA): TGCGCCAGCAGCTTAACAGGGATCTATGGCTACACCTTC. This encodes CASSLTGIYGYTF.

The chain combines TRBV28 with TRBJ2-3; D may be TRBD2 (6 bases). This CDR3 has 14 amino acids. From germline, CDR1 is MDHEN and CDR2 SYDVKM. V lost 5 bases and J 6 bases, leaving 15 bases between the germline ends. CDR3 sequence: CASSPWDSPDTQYF. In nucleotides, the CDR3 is TGTGCCAGCAGTCCCTGGGACTCGCCGGATACGCAGTATTTT. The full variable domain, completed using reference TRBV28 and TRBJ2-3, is DVKVTQSSRYLVKRTGEKVFLECVQDMDHENMFWYRQDPGLGLRLIYFSYDVKMKEKGDIPEGYSVSREKKERFSLILESASTNQTSMYLCASSPWDSPDTQYFGPGTRLTVL.

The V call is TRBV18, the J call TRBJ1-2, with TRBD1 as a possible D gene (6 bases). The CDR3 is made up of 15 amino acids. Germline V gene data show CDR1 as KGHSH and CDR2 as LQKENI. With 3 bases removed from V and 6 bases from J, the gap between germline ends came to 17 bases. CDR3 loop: CASSPPSQGTNGYTF. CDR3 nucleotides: TGTGCCAGCTCACCTCCCTCTCAGGGGACGAATGGCTACACCTTC.

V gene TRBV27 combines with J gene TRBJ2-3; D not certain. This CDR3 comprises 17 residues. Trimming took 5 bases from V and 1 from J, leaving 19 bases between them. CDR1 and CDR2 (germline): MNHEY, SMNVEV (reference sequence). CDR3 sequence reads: CASSTISGTLRTDTQYF. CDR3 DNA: TGTGCCAGCAGTACCATATCAGGAACCTTACGCACAGATACGCAGTATTTT.

CDR3 in amino acids: CASTKPSGGSLSEAFF. The CDR3 DNA reads TGTGCCAGTACTAAACCTTCAGGGGGCTCTTTATCTGAAGCTTTCTTT. This chain uses TRBV19 with TRBJ1-1; 8 bases align to TRBD1. The CDR3 runs 16 residues. V lost 7 bases to trimming and J lost 6 bases; unmatched junction nucleotides: 16. Germline CDR1 and CDR2: LNHDA and SQIVND (reference sequence).

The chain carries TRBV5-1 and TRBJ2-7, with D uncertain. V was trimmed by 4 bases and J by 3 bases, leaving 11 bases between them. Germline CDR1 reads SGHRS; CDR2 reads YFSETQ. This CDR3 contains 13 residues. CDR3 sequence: CASSRESYYEQYF. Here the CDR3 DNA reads TGCGCCAGCAGCCGTGAATCCTACTACGAGCAGTACTTC.

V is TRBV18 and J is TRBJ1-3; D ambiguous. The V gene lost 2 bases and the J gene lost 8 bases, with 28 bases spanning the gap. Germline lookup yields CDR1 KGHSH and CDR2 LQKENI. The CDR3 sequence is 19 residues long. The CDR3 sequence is CASSPLAPQVGLFGDTIYF. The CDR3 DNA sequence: TGTGCCAGCTCACCATTAGCCCCTCAAGTTGGGTTGTTCGGGGACACCATATATTTT.

The CDR3 region has the DNA TGTGCCAGCAGACTGGGACAGGCCCCCAACGTCCTGACTTTC. This sequence encodes CASRLGQAPNVLTF. The chain has TRBV6-1 and TRBJ2-6; TRBD1 aligns across 8 bases. The J segment lost 8 bases and the V segment lost 6 bases, leaving 6 bases of the junction unmatched. CDR3 size: 14 residues. Germline CDR1 MNHNS, CDR2 SASEGT.

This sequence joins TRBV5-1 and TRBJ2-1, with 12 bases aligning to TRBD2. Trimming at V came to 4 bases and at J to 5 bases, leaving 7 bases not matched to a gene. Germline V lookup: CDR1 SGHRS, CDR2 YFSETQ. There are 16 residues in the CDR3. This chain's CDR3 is CASSPRTSGANNEQFF. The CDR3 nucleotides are TGCGCCAGCAGCCCCCGGACTAGCGGGGCCAACAATGAGCAGTTCTTC.